Listed below are T cell receptor beta chains from one sample, sequenced in a study of T-cell memory formation after mild COVID-19. TCRdb processed the 5' RACE reads anew with MiXCR; each CDR3 protein has one entry. The data hold about 360,000 distinct CDR3 sequences, with approximately 15% observed a single time. The sequenced sample was PBMCs or a T cell subset sorted from them (not recorded which). The receptors come from a young man who had mild COVID-19 (a few samples of this study predate the infection). Cell type and time point are not known. The CDR3 runs from the conserved cysteine through the conserved F or W. Each record gives: clone size, D gene, J gene, V gene, CDR3 protein, CDR3 DNA. The D gene is left open where the match is weak. Size tells how often a clone was seen (once, few, many) or the class of an expanded clone, and some rows leave it out.

abundance: NA
d_gene: TRBD2
j_gene: TRBJ2-7
v_gene: TRBV18
CDR3aa: CASQPLGGEQYEQYF
CDR3nt: TGTGCCAGCCAACCCCTGGGGGGGGAACAATACGAGCAGTACTTC

abundance: NA
d_gene: NA
j_gene: TRBJ1-6
v_gene: TRBV10-3
CDR3aa: CAISEGDSPLHF
CDR3nt: TGTGCCATCAGTGAAGGGGATTCACCCCTCCACTTT

abundance: few
d_gene: NA
j_gene: TRBJ2-2
v_gene: TRBV5-1
CDR3aa: CASSLGRGTNTGELFF
CDR3nt: TGCGCCAGCAGCTTGGGGCGGGGAACGAACACCGGGGAGCTGTTTTTT

abundance: NA
d_gene: NA
j_gene: TRBJ1-4
v_gene: TRBV5-1
CDR3aa: CASATVEDRQKLFF
CDR3nt: TGCGCCAGCGCGACCGTCGAGGATAGGCAAAAACTGTTTTTT

abundance: few
d_gene: NA
j_gene: TRBJ2-1
v_gene: TRBV12-3/TRBV12-4
CDR3aa: CASSLRVFDSSYNEQFF
CDR3nt: TGTGCCAGCAGTTTACGGGTTTTCGATTCCTCCTACAATGAGCAGTTCTTC

abundance: NA
d_gene: NA
j_gene: TRBJ2-5
v_gene: TRBV18
CDR3aa: CASSQSPSETQYF
CDR3nt: TGTGCCAGCTCACAATCCCCCTCCGAGACCCAGTACTTC

abundance: few
d_gene: NA
j_gene: TRBJ1-5
v_gene: TRBV4-1
CDR3aa: CASSLRDGDQPQHF
CDR3nt: TGCGCCAGCAGCCTCCGGGACGGCGATCAGCCCCAGCATTTT

abundance: NA
d_gene: NA
j_gene: TRBJ2-5
v_gene: TRBV10-2
CDR3aa: CASSEWGYGETQYF
CDR3nt: TGCGCCAGCAGTGAGTGGGGGTATGGAGAGACCCAGTACTTC

abundance: NA
d_gene: NA
j_gene: TRBJ2-2
v_gene: TRBV11-2
CDR3aa: CALEGGTGELFF
CDR3nt: TGTGCCCTTGAAGGCGGGACCGGGGAGCTGTTTTTT

abundance: many
d_gene: NA
j_gene: TRBJ1-6
v_gene: TRBV7-2
CDR3aa: CASTLDGNSPLHF
CDR3nt: TGTGCCAGCACCCTAGACGGAAATTCACCCCTCCACTTT

abundance: few
d_gene: NA
j_gene: TRBJ2-2
v_gene: TRBV29-1
CDR3aa: CSVARGAGTGELFF
CDR3nt: TGCAGCGTTGCTCGGGGGGCGGGCACCGGGGAGCTGTTTTTT

abundance: NA
d_gene: TRBD1
j_gene: TRBJ1-2
v_gene: TRBV7-2
CDR3aa: CASSTGGGNYGYTF
CDR3nt: TGTGCCAGCAGCACAGGGGGGGGTAACTATGGCTACACCTTC

abundance: few
d_gene: TRBD1
j_gene: TRBJ2-5
v_gene: TRBV28
CDR3aa: CASSFPQGARETQYF
CDR3nt: TGTGCCAGCAGTTTTCCCCAGGGGGCAAGAGAGACCCAGTACTTC

abundance: NA
d_gene: NA
j_gene: TRBJ1-3
v_gene: TRBV12-3/TRBV12-4
CDR3aa: CASSLQGSISGNTIYF
CDR3nt: TGTGCCAGCAGTTTGCAGGGCTCGATCTCTGGAAACACCATATATTTT

abundance: many
d_gene: TRBD2
j_gene: TRBJ2-1
v_gene: TRBV5-5
CDR3aa: CASSFRLAGLSSSYNEQFF
CDR3nt: TGTGCCAGCAGCTTCCGACTAGCGGGGCTATCTAGCTCCTACAATGAGCAGTTCTTC

abundance: NA
d_gene: NA
j_gene: TRBJ1-2
v_gene: TRBV27
CDR3aa: CASLRDANSNYGYTF
CDR3nt: TGTGCCAGCCTCCGGGATGCCAACTCTAACTATGGCTACACCTTC

abundance: NA
d_gene: NA
j_gene: TRBJ1-3
v_gene: TRBV10-3
CDR3aa: CAIKGRTVNTIYF
CDR3nt: TGTGCCATCAAGGGCAGGACCGTAAACACCATATATTTT

abundance: few
d_gene: NA
j_gene: TRBJ2-2
v_gene: TRBV4-1
CDR3aa: CASSHENTGELFF
CDR3nt: TGCGCCAGCAGCCACGAGAACACCGGGGAGCTGTTTTTT

abundance: NA
d_gene: NA
j_gene: TRBJ2-7
v_gene: TRBV12-3/TRBV12-4
CDR3aa: CASSFAEGRPYEQYF
CDR3nt: TGTGCCAGCAGTTTCGCAGAGGGTCGCCCCTACGAGCAGTACTTC

abundance: few
d_gene: TRBD1
j_gene: TRBJ1-4
v_gene: TRBV7-2
CDR3aa: CASSSRQGTNEKLFF
CDR3nt: TGTGCCAGCAGCTCGCGACAGGGAACTAATGAAAAACTGTTTTTT

abundance: NA
d_gene: TRBD1
j_gene: TRBJ2-3
v_gene: TRBV7-9
CDR3aa: CASSLRRETGGHTDTQYF
CDR3nt: TGTGCCAGCAGCTTAAGGAGAGAAACAGGGGGACACACAGATACGCAGTATTTT

abundance: many
d_gene: NA
j_gene: TRBJ1-4
v_gene: TRBV7-9
CDR3aa: CASSLIEREKLFF
CDR3nt: TGTGCCAGCAGCTTAATAGAACGTGAAAAACTGTTTTTT

abundance: few
d_gene: TRBD2
j_gene: TRBJ2-5
v_gene: TRBV6-5
CDR3aa: CASSYWGGEETQYF
CDR3nt: TGTGCCAGCAGTTACTGGGGGGGGGAAGAGACCCAGTACTTC

abundance: NA
d_gene: NA
j_gene: TRBJ2-1
v_gene: TRBV18
CDR3aa: CASSPKTDNEQFF
CDR3nt: TGTGCCAGCTCACCTAAAACAGACAATGAGCAGTTCTTC

abundance: NA
d_gene: TRBD2
j_gene: TRBJ2-5
v_gene: TRBV10-3
CDR3aa: CAIGPSGALQETQYF
CDR3nt: TGTGCCATCGGACCTAGCGGGGCCCTCCAAGAGACCCAGTACTTC

abundance: NA
d_gene: NA
j_gene: TRBJ2-3
v_gene: TRBV7-2
CDR3aa: CASSLFRGASDTQYF
CDR3nt: TGTGCCAGCAGCTTATTCCGGGGGGCCTCAGATACGCAGTATTTT

abundance: NA
d_gene: NA
j_gene: TRBJ1-2
v_gene: TRBV7-9
CDR3aa: CASSLEAFGTLGYTF
CDR3nt: TGTGCCAGCAGCTTAGAGGCCTTCGGGACCTTGGGCTACACCTTC

abundance: NA
d_gene: NA
j_gene: TRBJ2-3
v_gene: TRBV9
CDR3aa: CASSVDGPTQYF
CDR3nt: TGTGCCAGCAGCGTGGACGGCCCCACGCAGTATTTT

abundance: NA
d_gene: TRBD2
j_gene: TRBJ2-1
v_gene: TRBV11-2
CDR3aa: CASSSSRLAGGINEQFF
CDR3nt: TGTGCCAGCAGCTCCTCCCGACTAGCGGGGGGTATCAATGAGCAGTTCTTC

abundance: NA
d_gene: NA
j_gene: TRBJ2-1
v_gene: TRBV6-2/TRBV6-3
CDR3aa: CASSYSRGETSSYNEQFF
CDR3nt: TGTGCCAGCAGTTACTCGAGGGGGGAAACGAGCTCCTACAATGAGCAGTTCTTC

abundance: NA
d_gene: NA
j_gene: TRBJ2-5
v_gene: TRBV7-9
CDR3aa: CASSTTGNQETQYF
CDR3nt: TGTGCCAGCAGCACCACAGGAAACCAAGAGACCCAGTACTTC

abundance: many
d_gene: NA
j_gene: TRBJ2-3
v_gene: TRBV11-2
CDR3aa: CASSQPAGTDTQYF
CDR3nt: TGTGCCAGCAGTCAACCCGCGGGGACAGATACGCAGTATTTT

abundance: NA
d_gene: TRBD1
j_gene: TRBJ2-5
v_gene: TRBV10-3
CDR3aa: CAIRAGTGVETQYF
CDR3nt: TGTGCCATCAGGGCCGGGACAGGGGTAGAGACCCAGTACTTC

abundance: many
d_gene: TRBD1
j_gene: TRBJ1-3
v_gene: TRBV19
CDR3aa: CAARDSRNTIYF
CDR3nt: TGTGCCGCTAGGGACAGCAGAAACACCATATATTTT

abundance: many
d_gene: NA
j_gene: TRBJ1-5
v_gene: TRBV5-6
CDR3aa: CASSLTGAYPPGGSNQPQHF
CDR3nt: TGTGCCAGCAGCTTGACGGGAGCATACCCGCCTGGGGGGAGCAATCAGCCCCAGCATTTT

abundance: few
d_gene: NA
j_gene: TRBJ2-2
v_gene: TRBV18
CDR3aa: CASSPGQERWTGELFF
CDR3nt: TGTGCCAGCTCACCAGGTCAGGAAAGGTGGACCGGGGAGCTGTTTTTT

abundance: few
d_gene: NA
j_gene: TRBJ1-4
v_gene: TRBV6-5
CDR3aa: CASSRQRDEKLFF
CDR3nt: TGTGCCAGCAGCCGACAGAGGGATGAAAAACTGTTTTTT

abundance: NA
d_gene: TRBD1
j_gene: TRBJ1-5
v_gene: TRBV6-2/TRBV6-3
CDR3aa: CASSYAAGTGHQPQHF
CDR3nt: TGTGCCAGCAGTTACGCGGCGGGGACAGGGCATCAGCCCCAGCATTTT

abundance: NA
d_gene: NA
j_gene: TRBJ1-4
v_gene: TRBV7-2
CDR3aa: CASSFGVSEKLFF
CDR3nt: TGTGCCAGCAGCTTTGGGGTTAGTGAAAAACTGTTTTTT

abundance: NA
d_gene: NA
j_gene: TRBJ2-5
v_gene: TRBV9
CDR3aa: CASSVQSRAGTQYF
CDR3nt: TGTGCCAGCAGCGTACAATCCCGGGCCGGGACCCAGTACTTC

abundance: few
d_gene: TRBD2
j_gene: TRBJ2-1
v_gene: TRBV7-3
CDR3aa: CASSPLGGDEQFF
CDR3nt: TGTGCCAGCAGCCCTCTGGGAGGGGATGAGCAGTTCTTC

abundance: NA
d_gene: TRBD1
j_gene: TRBJ1-3
v_gene: TRBV10-3
CDR3aa: CAISRGLGNTIYF
CDR3nt: TGTGCCATCAGCAGGGGGCTTGGAAACACCATATATTTT

abundance: few
d_gene: NA
j_gene: TRBJ1-2
v_gene: TRBV7-9
CDR3aa: CASSLVTPKGALGYGYTF
CDR3nt: TGTGCCAGCAGCTTAGTAACCCCCAAAGGGGCCCTAGGCTATGGCTACACCTTC

abundance: many
d_gene: NA
j_gene: TRBJ2-3
v_gene: TRBV7-6
CDR3aa: CASSFEGVITDTQYF
CDR3nt: TGTGCCAGCAGCTTTGAGGGGGTGATAACAGATACGCAGTATTTT

abundance: NA
d_gene: NA
j_gene: TRBJ2-1
v_gene: TRBV6-2/TRBV6-3
CDR3aa: CASSYPARGLDNEQFF
CDR3nt: TGTGCCAGCAGTTACCCGGCCCGGGGGCTCGACAATGAGCAGTTCTTC

abundance: many
d_gene: NA
j_gene: TRBJ2-1
v_gene: TRBV5-1
CDR3aa: CASTAEGVPPGNEQFF
CDR3nt: TGCGCCAGTACCGCCGAAGGGGTTCCCCCCGGCAATGAGCAGTTCTTC

abundance: NA
d_gene: TRBD2
j_gene: TRBJ2-1
v_gene: TRBV11-2
CDR3aa: CASSSTGTSGAF
CDR3nt: TGTGCCAGCAGCTCGACCGGGACTAGCGGTGCCTTC

abundance: few
d_gene: NA
j_gene: TRBJ2-3
v_gene: TRBV12-3/TRBV12-4
CDR3aa: CASSPQGIGTQYF
CDR3nt: TGTGCCAGCAGTCCCCAGGGGATAGGGACGCAGTATTTT

abundance: few
d_gene: TRBD1
j_gene: TRBJ2-1
v_gene: TRBV6-6
CDR3aa: CASSQWDRWFEQFF
CDR3nt: TGTGCCAGCAGTCAGTGGGACAGGTGGTTTGAGCAGTTCTTC

abundance: NA
d_gene: NA
j_gene: TRBJ2-7
v_gene: TRBV5-1
CDR3aa: CASSRGGGSYEQYF
CDR3nt: TGCGCCAGCAGCCGAGGAGGGGGTAGCTACGAGCAGTACTTC

abundance: few
d_gene: TRBD2
j_gene: TRBJ2-5
v_gene: TRBV7-2
CDR3aa: CASSVRGEQTQYF
CDR3nt: TGTGCCAGCAGCGTACGGGGGGAACAGACCCAGTACTTC

abundance: NA
d_gene: NA
j_gene: TRBJ1-2
v_gene: TRBV7-8
CDR3aa: CASSSARAVAYGYTF
CDR3nt: TGTGCCAGCAGCTCAGCCAGGGCCGTAGCCTATGGCTACACCTTC

abundance: many
d_gene: NA
j_gene: TRBJ1-5
v_gene: TRBV5-1
CDR3aa: CASSFSGTQPQHF
CDR3nt: TGCGCCAGCAGCTTCTCAGGAACTCAGCCCCAGCATTTT

abundance: NA
d_gene: NA
j_gene: TRBJ2-3
v_gene: TRBV9
CDR3aa: CASSDGGAITDTQYF
CDR3nt: TGTGCCAGCAGCGATGGGGGGGCCATTACAGATACGCAGTATTTT

abundance: NA
d_gene: NA
j_gene: TRBJ2-2
v_gene: TRBV4-1
CDR3aa: CASSRLGPGELFF
CDR3nt: TGCGCCAGCAGCCGCCTTGGGCCCGGGGAGCTGTTTTTT

abundance: few
d_gene: NA
j_gene: TRBJ1-1
v_gene: TRBV11-2
CDR3aa: CASSFVTMALNTEAFF
CDR3nt: TGTGCCAGCAGCTTCGTGACGATGGCCTTGAACACTGAAGCTTTCTTT

abundance: few
d_gene: NA
j_gene: TRBJ1-1
v_gene: TRBV7-6
CDR3aa: CASSLHPDQNTEAFF
CDR3nt: TGTGCCAGCAGCTTACATCCAGACCAGAACACTGAAGCTTTCTTT

abundance: few
d_gene: TRBD2
j_gene: TRBJ2-2
v_gene: TRBV20-1
CDR3aa: CSAPRASGGGNTGELFF
CDR3nt: TGCAGTGCCCCCCGAGCTAGCGGGGGAGGAAACACCGGGGAGCTGTTTTTT